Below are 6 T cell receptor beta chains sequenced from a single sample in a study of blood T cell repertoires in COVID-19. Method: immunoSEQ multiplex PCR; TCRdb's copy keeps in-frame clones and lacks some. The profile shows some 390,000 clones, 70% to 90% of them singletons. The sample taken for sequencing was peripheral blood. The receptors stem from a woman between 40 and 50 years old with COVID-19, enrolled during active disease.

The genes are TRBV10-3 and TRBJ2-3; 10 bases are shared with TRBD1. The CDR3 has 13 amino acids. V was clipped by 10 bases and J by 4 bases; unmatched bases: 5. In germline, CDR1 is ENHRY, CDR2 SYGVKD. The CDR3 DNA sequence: TGTGCCACTGGACAGGGGGAAGCAGATACGCAGTATTTT. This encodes CATGQGEADTQYF.

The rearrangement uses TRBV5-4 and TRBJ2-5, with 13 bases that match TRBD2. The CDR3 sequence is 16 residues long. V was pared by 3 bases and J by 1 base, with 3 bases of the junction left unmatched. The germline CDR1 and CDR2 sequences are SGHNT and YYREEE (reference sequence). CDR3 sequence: CASSSRLAGGQETQYF. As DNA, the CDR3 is TGTGCCAGCAGCTCGAGACTAGCGGGGGGCCAAGAGACCCAGTACTTC.

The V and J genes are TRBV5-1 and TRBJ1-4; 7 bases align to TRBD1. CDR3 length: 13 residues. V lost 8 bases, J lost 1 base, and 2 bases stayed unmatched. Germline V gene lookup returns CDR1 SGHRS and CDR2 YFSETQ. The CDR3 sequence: CASRQGTNEKLFF. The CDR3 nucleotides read TGCGCCAGTAGACAGGGAACTAATGAAAAACTGTTTTTT.

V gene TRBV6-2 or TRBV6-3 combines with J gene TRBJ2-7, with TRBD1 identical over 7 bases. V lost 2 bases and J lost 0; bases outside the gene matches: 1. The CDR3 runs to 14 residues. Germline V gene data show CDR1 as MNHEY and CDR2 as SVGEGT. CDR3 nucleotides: TGTGCCAGCAGTTACGGGGACAGCTCCTACGAGCAGTACTTC. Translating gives CASSYGDSSYEQYF.

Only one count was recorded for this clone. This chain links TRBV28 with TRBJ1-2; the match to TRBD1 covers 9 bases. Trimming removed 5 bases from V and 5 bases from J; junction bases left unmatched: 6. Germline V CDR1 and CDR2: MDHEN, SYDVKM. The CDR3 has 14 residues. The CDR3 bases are TGTGCCAGCAGTCTACAGGGGGCGCGTTATGGCTACACCTTC. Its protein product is CASSLQGARYGYTF.

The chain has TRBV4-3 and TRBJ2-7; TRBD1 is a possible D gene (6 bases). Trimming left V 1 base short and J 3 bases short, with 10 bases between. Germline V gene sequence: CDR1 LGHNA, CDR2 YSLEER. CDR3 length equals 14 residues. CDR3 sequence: CASSQGQAFYEQYF. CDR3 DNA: TGCGCCAGCAGCCAAGGACAGGCTTTCTACGAGCAGTACTTC.